This T cell receptor beta chain derives from a study of CD8 T cells in ankylosing spondylitis. Whole-study findings and limits: Clones tied to disease were said to be significantly enriched in matched ankylosing spondylitis synovial fluid. Previous work reported some of these motif variants in the synovial fluid and blood of reactive arthritis.

With respect to this clonotype: Antigen specificity is unknown.

This CDR3 comprises 15 residues. Per germline, CDR1 MNHNS and CDR2 SASEGT. The germline V and J ends were trimmed by 4 bases and 2 bases, with 12 bases remaining between them. Generation of TCR beta libraries employed quantitative 5'-RACE incorporating molecular barcodes. TCRdb passed the 5' RACE reads through MiXCR, listing each CDR3 protein once. The profile shows under 450,000 distinct CDR3 sequences, about 20% of them singletons. Sequencing was carried out using blood, either unsorted or a sorted T cell fraction (not recorded which). The chain joins TRBV6-1 to TRBJ2-1; weak D call: TRBD2 (6 bases). The source is a male donor with ankylosing spondylitis or in good health (not recorded which). DNA of the CDR3: TGTGCCAGCAGTGCCCCCCCGGGGGCCTACAATGAGCAGTTCTTC. Amino acids: CASSAPPGAYNEQFF.